This TCR beta chain emerged from a study of blood T cell repertoires in COVID-19. Study overall: Donors in the United States, Italy and Spain gave samples during acute or convalescent COVID-19. T cells, B-cell-depleted T cells, or PBMCs supplied cDNA or gDNA.

With 1 base clipped from V and 0 bases from J, the junction kept 9 bases outside the gene matches. The germline V gene encodes CDR1 SEHNR and CDR2 FQNEAQ (reference sequence). The CDR3 consists of 17 residues. As processed by the authors: For nucleated cells, counts were estimated from reference gene primer amplification. Generated by immunoSEQ multiplex PCR, the TCRdb table keeps only in-frame clones and is missing some. The D gene and trimming were derived from the DNA, and the V and J assignments and clone size from that table. The sample yields over 100,000 clones, more than 75% seen once. The sample was peripheral blood. The receptor was derived from a man aged 35 to 55 with acute or convalescent COVID-19. The chain has TRBV7-9 and TRBJ2-7, with 7 bases fitting TRBD1. The CDR3 loop reads CASSLVPTTGHSYEQYF. The CDR3 coding sequence is TGTGCCAGCAGCTTAGTCCCTACGACAGGGCACTCCTACGAGCAGTACTTC. The variable domain in full, with the rest retrieved from reference TRBV7-9 and TRBJ2-7, is DTGVSQNPRHKITKRGQNVTFRCDPISEHNRLYWYRQTLGQGPEFLTYFQNEAQLEKSRLLSDRFSAERPKGSFSTLEIQRTEQGDSAMYLCASSLVPTTGHSYEQYFGPGTRLTVT.